This entry is about one TCR beta chain. Its antigen is not yet known. Base qualities are not recorded, but no much larger clone differs from it by a single base. Separate from the approximately 700-subject first cohort, the validation cohort of 120 subjects was the group to which the donors belonged. The source of the sample is a study of cytomegalovirus exposure and HLA in healthy donors (dated by TCRdb to the late 2010s). With respect to the entire study: According to a later analysis, the 120 validation repertoires were produced on the same platform as the approximately 600 repertoires of the first cohort. The aim of the study was to test whether cataloging public T cell receptors could identify signatures of past pathogen exposure. Along with the roughly 700-subject first cohort, a separate validation cohort of more than 90 different subjects was used. To predict cytomegalovirus infection status, the study combined high-throughput TCR immunosequencing, statistical association of individual TCRs with disease status, and machine learning.

The paper as a whole reports these results and caveats: Across donors, most TCR sequences were observed very rarely, whereas some public TCRs were present in many individuals. The classifier was reported to diagnose cytomegalovirus status with high specificity and sensitivity in both the original cohort and the validation cohort. A later analysis had no HLA typing for the validation cohort, so co-occurrence there was scored across all 110 or so repertoires. Of the cluster scores, 94% were above 0 in a later analysis, which found that TCRs clustered in the first cohort also tended to co-occur in the 95 to 150 validation repertoires. According to the authors, the approach could potentially be generalized to other disease states and immunological phenotypes. Three of the identified cytomegalovirus-associated TCR beta chains were confirmed in vitro to be specific for cytomegalovirus antigens. A total of some 180 TCR beta chains were listed by the study as associated with cytomegalovirus.

The library was built by means of the immunoSEQ multiplex PCR assay. The paper's data handling went like this. A statistical classification framework was built to diagnose cytomegalovirus status from the catalog of TCR beta chain sequences. Held by TCRdb, this immuneACCESS table contains in-frame sequences only and omits some clones. Under half of the omission traces to an unresolved V gene where checked; the cause of the rest is unknown. V and J calls and clone size come straight from that table; D and trimming were deduced from the DNA. The sample data list about 160,000 clones, and 75% to 90% of these were observed just once. The top ten hold around 2.3% of the sample. The junction shows trimming of 0 bases on V and 4 bases on J, plus 19 bases between the germline ends. The germline V gene encodes CDR1 LGHNA and CDR2 YNFKEQ. The CDR3 holds 17 amino acids from the cysteine to the phenylalanine. Here the CDR3 DNA is all that survives: 51 bases in frame from base 1.

The sequence was obtained from a woman aged 18-35 years in good health and CMV-seronegative. The source material was PBMCs. Here the chain combines TRBV4-2 and TRBJ2-7, with TRBD2 tentatively as D gene (7 bases match). The DNA reads TGTGCCAGCAGCCAAGATCTGGTCAGGGAGGGGGAATACGAGCAGTACTTC. Its translation reads: CASSQDLVREGEYEQYF.